These T cell receptor beta chains were read from a single sample in a study of CD8 T cell repertoires and HIV-1 epitope variants. Sequencing used immunoSEQ multiplex PCR; TCRdb keeps in-frame clones, though not all of them. Of about 95,000 clones detected, almost 75% appear once; the ten largest clones hold about 26%. Sequencing input: uncultured baseline CD8+ T cells from peripheral blood mononuclear cells (PBMCs). Receptors originate from a male donor with HIV. CDR3s include the opening cysteine and the closing phenylalanine or tryptophan. D genes are given only for firm matches. Clone size appears in some rows only: once, few, many, or a class for an expanded clone.

v_call	d_call	j_call	clone_size	cdr3_nt	cdr3_aa
TRBV5-1	TRBD1	TRBJ1-4	.	TGCGCCAGCACCCCAGGGGGGCGGTCCAATGAAAAACTGTTTTTT	CASTPGGRSNEKLFF
TRBV21-1	.	TRBJ2-5	.	TGTGCCAGTCGACTAGCGGGAGAGGGGCAAGAGACCCAGTACTTC	CASRLAGEGQETQYF
TRBV27	TRBD1	TRBJ2-5	.	TGTGCCAGCAGTTTAATTGACAGGGTAGGGGAGACCCAGTACTTC	CASSLIDRVGETQYF
TRBV9	.	TRBJ2-3	.	TGTGCCAGCAGCGTAGGAGGTGCGGGGAGCACAGATACGCAGTATTTT	CASSVGGAGSTDTQYF
TRBV28	TRBD2	TRBJ2-1	.	TGTGCCAGCACCCCCGGGAGCGGGGCCTACAATGAGCAGTTCTTC	CASTPGSGAYNEQFF
TRBV5-4	.	TRBJ2-3	.	TGTGCCAGCAGCTTCGCCAGGGGCACAGATACGCAGTATTTT	CASSFARGTDTQYF
TRBV6-1	TRBD1	TRBJ1-2	few	TGTGCCAGCAGTCGCGGGACAGGGAGCGGCTATGGCTACACCTTC	CASSRGTGSGYGYTF
TRBV2	.	TRBJ1-2	few	TGTGCCAGCAGGGCTAATCCAGGGGATCTAGGCTACACCTTC	CASRANPGDLGYTF
TRBV28	TRBD2	TRBJ2-3	.	TGTGCCAGCAGTTTCCCGGGGACTAGCGGCACAGATACGCAGTATTTT	CASSFPGTSGTDTQYF
TRBV7-6	TRBD2	TRBJ2-5	.	TGTGCCAGCAGCTTAAGGGCTAGCGGGAGATCGGTACAAGAGACCCAGTACTTC	CASSLRASGRSVQETQYF
TRBV28	TRBD2	TRBJ2-3	.	TGTGCCAGCAGCCCGGGACTATCCTCCACAGATACGCAGTATTTT	CASSPGLSSTDTQYF
TRBV6-4	.	TRBJ1-1	once	TGTGCCAGCAGTGAGCAGAAGAACACTGAAGCTTTCTTT	CASSEQKNTEAFF
TRBV14	TRBD1	TRBJ1-1	.	TGTGCCAGCAGCCAAATTCCGGGACAGGGCTCTGGTGAAGCTTTCTTT	CASSQIPGQGSGEAFF
TRBV27	.	TRBJ1-5	.	TGTGCCAGCTCTAAAGGGGAAAGCAATCAGCCCCAGCATTTT	CASSKGESNQPQHF
TRBV6-1	.	TRBJ1-1	.	TGTGCCAGCAGTAAGATGAACACTGAAGCTTTCTTT	CASSKMNTEAFF
TRBV6-1	TRBD1	TRBJ2-7	.	TGTGCCAGCGCAACAGGGGGCTGGTACGAGCAGTACTTC	CASATGGWYEQYF
TRBV6-6	.	TRBJ1-3	few	TGTGCCAGCAGTTACTCAAGGAACACCATATATTTT	CASSYSRNTIYF
TRBV5-4	.	TRBJ2-2	.	TGTGCCAGCAGCTTAGGGGCTACCGGGGAGCTGTTTTTT	CASSLGATGELFF